Shown below are 4 T cell receptor beta chains from a single sample sequenced in a study of cytomegalovirus exposure and HLA in healthy donors. The PCR contained 60 Vbeta and 13 Jbeta primers. Libraries were prepared by immunoSEQ multiplex PCR; TCRdb keeps only in-frame clonotypes and omits some of them. The sample has about 94,000 clones, less than 80% seen once; the top ten hold 20% to 25%. The sequenced sample consisted of PBMCs. The receptors were gathered from a man in his thirties or forties in good health and CMV-seropositive.

The chain has TRBV10-3 and TRBJ2-7, with TRBD2 as a possible D gene (7 bases). Germline V lookup: CDR1 ENHRY, CDR2 SYGVKD. The V end was cut by 6 bases, the J end by 1 base, with 13 bases between. The CDR3 sequence is 14 residues long. CDR3 loop: CAIRGGGGSYEQYF. CDR3 coding DNA: TGTGCCATCAGGGGGGGCGGGGGATCCTACGAGCAGTACTTC.

The chain is built from TRBV6-1 and TRBJ2-2, with D hard to call. CDR1 and CDR2 from the germline V gene are MNHNS and SASEGT. Trimming left V 6 bases short and J 6 bases short, with 11 bases between. The CDR3 has 13 residues. The CDR3 DNA is TGTGCCAGCAGGCCCTTAGTGTCCGGGGAGCTGTTTTTT. It is translated as CASRPLVSGELFF.

The chain employs TRBV5-1 and TRBJ1-5; possible D gene TRBD1, 5 bases. CDR1 and CDR2 (germline): SGHRS, YFSETQ. Trimming pared 3 bases from V and 2 bases from J, leaving 12 bases between. This CDR3 is built from 15 residues. CDR3 loop: CASSSQGLGNQPQHF. CDR3 sequence (DNA): TGCGCCAGCAGCTCGCAGGGTTTGGGCAATCAGCCCCAGCATTTT.

This clone was observed a few times. The chain couples TRBV2 to TRBJ2-7; tentative D call: TRBD2 (6 bases). V was trimmed by 6 bases and J by 3 bases, leaving 9 bases between them. Germline-derived CDR1 and CDR2 are SNHLY and FYNNEI. The CDR3 runs 12 residues. The CDR3 DNA reads TGTGCCAGCAGCGGAGGGTTCTACGAGCAGTACTTC. Translated, it gives CASSGGFYEQYF. The full variable domain, rest sourced from reference TRBV2 and TRBJ2-7, is EPEVTQTPSHQVTQMGQEVILRCVPISNHLYFYWYRQILGQKVEFLVSFYNNEISEKSEIFDDQFSVERPDGSNFTLKIRSTKLEDSAMYFCASSGGFYEQYFGPGTRLTVT.